The source of this TCR beta chain is a study of T cell responses to AZD1222 COVID-19 vaccine. The germline gives CDR1 MNHEY, CDR2 SVGAGI. V lost 6 bases, J lost 6 bases, and 6 bases stayed unmatched. This CDR3 has 15 amino acids. Turning to this clone: Its antigen is unknown.

The assay was immunoSEQ multiplex PCR, and TCRdb's table has in-frame clones only and misses some. Of 130,000 to 150,000 clones listed, 91% are singletons. Broader study findings: Samples come after the peak T cell response, not at day 14. With dominance at 160-218 and 743-854, vaccine-associated CD4 TCRs spanned spike. Seropositive at baseline were only a handful of AZD1222 recipients.

The starting material was peripheral blood, obtained on day 0 of AZD1222 vaccination. The sequence was obtained from an adult in good health. The J gene is TRBJ1-6, the V gene TRBV6-5; TRBD1 agrees at 9 bases. CDR3 sequence reads: CASRKPGQGNSPLHF. Written as DNA, the CDR3 is TGTGCCAGCAGGAAGCCGGGACAGGGTAATTCACCCCTCCACTTT.